Each of the 10 T cell receptor beta chains below was sequenced from the same sample in a study of blood T cells in healthy people across ages (dated by TCRdb to between 2015 and 2017). Receptor libraries were prepared by 5' RACE. A second roughly 7 to 12 cycle PCR used a sample-barcoded 5' primer and a J-beta primer mix. TCRdb itself trimmed the public reads at Q25 with fastp, ran MiXCR and retained productive beta chains. CDR3 protein duplicates are merged, each entry listing the most common genes and DNA. For this sample the table gives 1.5 million to 2 million distinct CDR3 sequences, of which around 40% were detected only once. In total, the top ten clones hold 23% of the sample. Sequencing was performed on blood. The source of these receptors is a human donor in good health.

This clonotype was seen a handful of times. J is TRBJ2-1 and V is TRBV7-2; 10 bases line up with TRBD1. The germline gives CDR1 SGHTA, CDR2 FQGNSA. The CDR3 contains 14 residues. V trimming: 5 bases; J trimming: 12 bases; junction bases outside the gene matches: 10. The chain's CDR3 is CASSPGDRGRGQFF. The CDR3 DNA reads TGTGCCAGCAGCCCCGGGGACAGGGGTCGAGGGCAGTTCTTC.

This clonotype has a handful of counts. The chain employs TRBV7-9 and TRBJ2-4; TRBD1 aligns across 10 bases. Trimming cost V 0 bases and J 8 bases; bases outside gene matches: 1. The germline V gene encodes CDR1 SEHNR and CDR2 FQNEAQ (reference sequence). This CDR3 comprises 14 residues. The CDR3 DNA follows: TGTGCCAGCAGCTTAGCCGGGACAGGGGACATTCAGTACTTC. Protein sequence: CASSLAGTGDIQYF.

The chain's CDR3 is CSAREQGGGYTF. The DNA for the CDR3 is TGCAGTGCTAGAGAACAGGGAGGGGGCTACACCTTC. The chain is built from TRBV20-1 and TRBJ1-2, with TRBD1 as a possible D gene (6 bases). Germline lookup yields CDR1 DFQATT and CDR2 SNEGSKA (reference sequence). Trimming removed 0 bases from V and 8 bases from J, with 10 bases in between. The CDR3 covers 12 residues.

V and J are TRBV4-3 and TRBJ1-1; weak D call: TRBD1 (5 bases). This CDR3 has 14 residues. Germline V CDR1 and CDR2: LGHNA, YSLEER. With 4 bases removed from V and 5 bases from J, the gap between germline ends came to 14 bases. The CDR3 reads CASSLDSLMTEAFF. CDR3 sequence (DNA): TGCGCCAGCAGCCTAGACAGTCTTATGACTGAAGCTTTCTTT.

The DNA for the CDR3 is TGTGCCAGCACCCGGCTAGGGGAAGCTGATACGCAGTATTTT. Protein: CASTRLGEADTQYF. The V and J genes are TRBV2 and TRBJ2-3; perhaps TRBD1 as D (5 bases). CDR1 and CDR2 (germline): SNHLY, FYNNEI. Trimming stripped 7 bases from V and 6 bases from J, with 17 bases between. This CDR3 contains 14 residues. The variable domain in full, with the rest retrieved from reference TRBV2 and TRBJ2-3, is EPEVTQTPSHQVTQMGQEVILRCVPISNHLYFYWYRQILGQKVEFLVSFYNNEISEKSEIFDDQFSVERPDGSNFTLKIRSTKLEDSAMYFCASTRLGEADTQYFGPGTRLTVL.

The chain uses TRBV11-2 and TRBJ2-5; D may be TRBD1 (7 bases). Germline V lookup: CDR1 SGHAT, CDR2 FQNNGV. This CDR3 is 14 amino acids long. V shed 7 bases and J shed 4 bases, with 16 bases lying between them. Here the CDR3 reads CASTRTQGGETQYF. CDR3 DNA sequence: TGTGCCAGCACCCGGACCCAGGGGGGAGAGACCCAGTACTTC.

This clonotype was found many times. The chain has TRBV12-3 or TRBV12-4 and TRBJ2-6; no definite D call. V lost 5 bases, J lost 1 base, and 9 bases lay in between. The CDR3 length is 15 residues. CDR3 nucleotide sequence: TGTGCCAGCAGTCCTACCGCTTCTGGGGCCAACGTCCTGACTTTC. It encodes CASSPTASGANVLTF.

Of note for this clonotype: A much larger clone lies one base from this, so it may be a read error. The genes are TRBV7-8 and TRBJ2-1; 7 nucleotides line up with TRBD1. The V gene's germline CDR1 is SGHVS and CDR2 FQNEAQ. This CDR3 is built from 15 residues. V shed 4 bases, J shed 10 bases, and the junction held 13 bases outside the gene matches. This chain's CDR3 is CASSSSNRGFDEQFF. CDR3 nucleotides: TGTGCCAGCAGCTCATCGAACAGGGGATTTGACGAGCAGTTCTTC.

The chain combines TRBV3-1 with TRBJ2-1; no clear D. CDR1 is LGHDT and CDR2 is YNNKEL in the germline V gene (reference sequence). Trimming removed 3 bases from V and 12 bases from J, with 12 bases in between. The CDR3 has 12 amino acids. This chain's CDR3 is CASSHLSGGQFF. CDR3 nucleotides: TGTGCCAGCAGCCACCTTTCGGGTGGGCAGTTCTTC.

Comments on this clonotype: Compared with germline, one end of the junction differs, possibly owing to a read error. The chain employs TRBV7-2 and TRBJ1-5; D uncertain. The V gene's germline CDR1 is SGHTA and CDR2 FQGNSA. The CDR3 runs 13 residues. CDR3 protein: CASSFKVYQPRHF. CDR3 nucleotide sequence: TGTGCCAGCAGCTTTAAGGTGTATCAGCCCCGGCATTTT. The full variable domain, rest sourced from reference TRBV7-2 and TRBJ1-5, is GAGVSQSPSNKVTEKGKDVELRCDPISGHTALYWYRQSLGQGLEFLIYFQGNSAPDKSGLPSDRFSAERTGGSVSTLTIQRTQQEDSAVYLCASSFKVYQPRHFGDGTRLSIL.